Listed below are T cell receptor beta chains from one sample, sequenced in a study of blood T cell repertoires in COVID-19. Profiling relied on immunoSEQ multiplex PCR, and the TCRdb table lists in-frame clones only, not all of them. The table includes a few hundred thousand clones, 70% to 90% detected once. The sequenced sample consisted of peripheral blood. The receptors were gathered from a man aged 50-60 years with active or convalescent COVID-19. The CDR3 runs from the conserved cysteine through the conserved F or W.

13 | TRBV7-9 | CASSLSTEETQYF
13 | TRBV5-4 | CASSSDRGHEQYF
18 | TRBV5-4 | CASSLATSGRGVTDTQYF
14 | TRBV10-3 | CAIEAGTATDTQYF
16 | TRBV18 | CASSRPGLANTGELFF
15 | TRBV7-6 | CASSLRLVSTDTQYF
14 | TRBV18 | CASSPPHSSYEQYF
19 | TRBV6-2/TRBV6-3 | CASSYSTSGRKTGNNEQFF
16 | TRBV27 | CASRLSGFSEANVLTF
13 | TRBV28 | CATYLGGNSPLHF
15 | TRBV15 | CATSMPYSLNTEAFF
14 | TRBV28 | CASRSGSHYNEQFF
17 | TRBV19 | CASTTTSGRTSTDTQYF
12 | TRBV7-2 | CASSLTSYEQYF
15 | TRBV2 | CASSLGQTDNSPLHF
15 | TRBV7-2 | CASSPGTTISYEQYF
16 | TRBV20-1 | CSASGTSGSPTGELFF
14 | TRBV5-1 | CASSLVGRGNGYTF
16 | TRBV6-1 | CASSEFLAGASYEQYF
14 | TRBV2 | CASSLGGARETQYF
12 | TRBV19 | CASSRGHLAQHF
15 | TRBV11-2 | CASSLVFGREYEQYF
18 | TRBV7-9 | CASSLGGAANRFTGELFF
14 | TRBV14 | CASSVGVLNEKLFF
20 | TRBV6-7 | CASSQKKGSARDGAYNEQFF
14 | TRBV29-1 | CSVLGSGRKYEQYF